One and the same sample provided the 10 T cell receptor beta chains below, sequenced in a study of OX40 agonist ivuxolimab in advanced cancers. The library was generated by the immunoSEQ multiplex PCR assay. TCRdb provides this immuneACCESS table in a form limited to in-frame rearrangements. Some clones are lacking; in checked studies, under half of them reflect an unresolved V gene, and why the rest are absent is not known. Here the sample has tens of thousands of clones; roughly 84% occur a single time. The ten largest account for less than 45% of the sample. Sequences were derived from CD4+ or CD8+ T cells sorted from blood, sampled in a trial of the OX40 agonist ivuxolimab. The origin of the receptors is an adult with an advanced solid tumor such as melanoma, head and neck, liver or kidney cancer.

The chain has TRBV4-3 and TRBJ2-7; D remains unclear. The CDR3 is 13 residues long. Trimming shortened V by 0 bases and J by 3 bases, and 6 bases separated the two germline ends. The germline CDR1 and CDR2 sequences are LGHNA and YSLEER. CDR3 sequence (DNA): TGCGCCAGCAGCCAAGAGGGGATCTACGAGCAGTACTTC. Translated, it gives CASSQEGIYEQYF.

The V call is TRBV4-2, the J call TRBJ2-7; a weak D match, TRBD2 (6 bases). The CDR3 sequence is 16 residues long. V was cut by 1 base and J by 3 bases, with 16 bases left in between. The germline gives CDR1 LGHNA, CDR2 YNFKEQ. CDR3 sequence: CASSQVGGSGIYEQYF. The CDR3, as DNA: TGTGCCAGCAGCCAAGTTGGGGGGAGTGGTATCTACGAGCAGTACTTC.

In its sample, this clone was seen a few times. The chain recombines TRBV30 with TRBJ1-1, with D unclear. Germline-derived CDR1 and CDR2 are GTSNPN and SVGIG (reference sequence). The CDR3 covers 12 residues. V was trimmed by 2 bases and J by 1 base, leaving 5 bases between them. This CDR3 is CAWSKKNTEAFF. The DNA of the CDR3 is TGTGCCTGGAGTAAGAAGAACACTGAAGCTTTCTTT.

The V and J genes are TRBV30 and TRBJ2-7, with no clear D. V was trimmed by 0 bases and J by 3 bases, leaving 9 bases between them. Germline CDR1 and CDR2: GTSNPN and SVGIG (reference sequence). The CDR3 sequence is 13 residues long. The CDR3 is CAWSVGSLYEQYF. The CDR3 coding sequence is TGTGCCTGGAGTGTTGGGTCACTCTACGAGCAGTACTTC.

This chain joins TRBV6-6 and TRBJ1-1, with a tentative D call TRBD1 (6 bases). This CDR3 comprises 13 residues. V shed 6 bases and J shed 0 bases, with 8 bases lying between them. The germline gives CDR1 MNHNY, CDR2 SVGAGI (reference sequence). The CDR3 region has the DNA TGTGCCAGCAGCGGACAGCTGAACACTGAAGCTTTCTTT. Its protein product is CASSGQLNTEAFF.

The chain employs TRBV2 and TRBJ2-3; D not certain. CDR1 and CDR2 (germline): SNHLY, FYNNEI. The CDR3 sequence is 14 residues long. Trimming removed 5 bases at V and 2 bases at J, with 11 bases between. CDR3 residues: CASSRAVYTDTQYF. CDR3 in DNA: TGTGCCAGCAGTAGGGCGGTCTACACAGATACGCAGTATTTT.

J is TRBJ2-1 and V is TRBV27, with TRBD1 matching over 7 bases. This CDR3 region has 17 residues. Trimming removed 4 bases from V and 4 bases from J; junction bases left unmatched: 13. Looked up from germline, CDR1 is MNHEY and CDR2 is SMNVEV (reference sequence). The CDR3 loop is CASSSGEGTRGYNEQFF. The CDR3, as DNA: TGTGCCAGCAGTTCTGGAGAGGGGACCAGGGGGTACAATGAGCAGTTCTTC.

This clone appeared a single time. This chain joins TRBV27 and TRBJ1-1, with D perhaps TRBD1 (5 bases). CDR1 and CDR2 from the germline V gene are MNHEY and SMNVEV (reference sequence). CDR3 length: 12 amino acids. V dropped 3 bases and J dropped 6 bases, with 8 bases sitting between them. In DNA form, the CDR3 reads TGTGCCAGCAGTTTTTTAGGGGCTGAAGCTTTCTTT. This codes for CASSFLGAEAFF.

The chain couples TRBV9 to TRBJ2-1, with D possibly TRBD1 on 5 matching bases. V lost 7 bases and J 6 bases, leaving 11 bases between the germline ends. This CDR3 has 12 residues. Germline values: CDR1 SGDLS, CDR2 YYNGEE. The CDR3 reads CASQGSGNEQFF. CDR3 in DNA: TGTGCCAGCCAGGGCAGTGGCAATGAGCAGTTCTTC.

The V and J genes are TRBV18 and TRBJ2-5; 11 bases are shared with TRBD2. The germline gives CDR1 KGHSH, CDR2 LQKENI. The CDR3 is made up of 17 amino acids. The trim removed 6 bases at V and 5 bases at J, leaving 14 bases unmatched. For the CDR3, the DNA is TGTGCCAGCTCCCAGATGTGGGGACTAGCGGAGGGGGAGACCCAGTACTTC. It specifies CASSQMWGLAEGETQYF.